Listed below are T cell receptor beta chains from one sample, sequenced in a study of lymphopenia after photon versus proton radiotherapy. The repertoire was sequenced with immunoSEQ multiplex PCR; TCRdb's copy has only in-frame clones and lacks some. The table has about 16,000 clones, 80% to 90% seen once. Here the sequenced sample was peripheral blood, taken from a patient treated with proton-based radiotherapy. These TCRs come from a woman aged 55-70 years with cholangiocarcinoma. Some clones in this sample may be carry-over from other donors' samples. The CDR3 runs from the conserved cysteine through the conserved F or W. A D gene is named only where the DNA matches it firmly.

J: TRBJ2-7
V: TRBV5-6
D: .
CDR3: CASSRWGLKIYGQYF

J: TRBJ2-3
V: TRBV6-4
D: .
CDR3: CASSDSSGTGGDTQYF

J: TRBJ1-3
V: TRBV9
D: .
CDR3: CASSVWETGNTIYF

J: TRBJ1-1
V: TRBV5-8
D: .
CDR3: CASSLYPEAFF

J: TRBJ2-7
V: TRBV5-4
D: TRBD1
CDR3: CASRSGTGTYEQYF

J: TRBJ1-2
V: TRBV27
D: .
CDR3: CASSFGEGDGYTF

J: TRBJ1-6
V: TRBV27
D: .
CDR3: CASSRQGYSPLHF

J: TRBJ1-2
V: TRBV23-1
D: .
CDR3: CASSPFGYGYTF

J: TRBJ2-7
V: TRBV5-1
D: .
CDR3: CASSPFDPKGEQYF

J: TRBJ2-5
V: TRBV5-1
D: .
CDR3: CASGPTGKETQYF

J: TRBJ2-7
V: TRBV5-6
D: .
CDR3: CASSLGGYEQYF

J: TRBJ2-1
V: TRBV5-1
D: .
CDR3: CASKAQSSYNEQFF

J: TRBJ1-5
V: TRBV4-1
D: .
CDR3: CASSQGSSQPQHF

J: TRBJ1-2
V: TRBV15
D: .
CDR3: CATSRGRIGYTF

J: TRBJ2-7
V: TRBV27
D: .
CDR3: CASSLKLGDEQYF

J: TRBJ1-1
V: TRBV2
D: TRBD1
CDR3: CASRMGQTEAFF

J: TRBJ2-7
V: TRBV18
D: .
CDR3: CASSAGVGDEQYF

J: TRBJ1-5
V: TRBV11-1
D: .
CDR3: CASSLTRDGYQPQHF

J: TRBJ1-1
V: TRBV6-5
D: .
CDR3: CASSFSLRDTEAFF

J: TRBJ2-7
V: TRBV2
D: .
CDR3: CASIRQLSSYEQYF

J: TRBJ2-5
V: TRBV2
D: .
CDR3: CASSVERGQETQYF

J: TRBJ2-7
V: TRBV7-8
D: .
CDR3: CASSLVSGATYEQYF

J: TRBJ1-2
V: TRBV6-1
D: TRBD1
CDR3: CASSVYRTGGEGYTF

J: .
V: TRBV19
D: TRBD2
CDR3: CASSGTSGSHYEQYF

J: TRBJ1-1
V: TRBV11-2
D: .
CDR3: CASSDQTRLAFF

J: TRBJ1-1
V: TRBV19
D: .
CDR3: CASSTMRGTEAFF

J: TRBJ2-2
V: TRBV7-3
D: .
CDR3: CASSPAGANTGELFF

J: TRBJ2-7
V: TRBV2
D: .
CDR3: CASSDDGARSYEQYF

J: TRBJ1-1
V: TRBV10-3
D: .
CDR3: CAISVEHTEAFF

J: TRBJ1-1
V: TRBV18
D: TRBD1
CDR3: CASSMGQGAAVNTEAFF

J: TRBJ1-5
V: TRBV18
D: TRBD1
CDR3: CASSPGTGFDQPQHF